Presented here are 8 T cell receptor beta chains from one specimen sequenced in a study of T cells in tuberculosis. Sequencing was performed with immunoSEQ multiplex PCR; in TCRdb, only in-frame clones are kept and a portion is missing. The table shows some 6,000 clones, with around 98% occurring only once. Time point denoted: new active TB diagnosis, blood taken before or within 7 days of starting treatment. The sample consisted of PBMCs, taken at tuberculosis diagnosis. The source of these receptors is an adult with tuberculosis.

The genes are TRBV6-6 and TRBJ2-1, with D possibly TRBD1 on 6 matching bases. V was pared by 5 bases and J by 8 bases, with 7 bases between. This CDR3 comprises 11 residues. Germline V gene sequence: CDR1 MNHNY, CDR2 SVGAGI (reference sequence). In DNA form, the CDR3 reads TGTGCCAGCAGTGCAGGGGATGAGCAGTTCTTC. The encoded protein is CASSAGDEQFF.

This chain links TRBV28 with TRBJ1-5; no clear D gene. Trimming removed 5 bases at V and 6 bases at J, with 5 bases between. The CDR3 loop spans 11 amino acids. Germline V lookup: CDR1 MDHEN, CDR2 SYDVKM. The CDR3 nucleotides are TGTGCCAGCAGTACTCTTCAGCCCCAGCATTTT. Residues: CASSTLQPQHF.

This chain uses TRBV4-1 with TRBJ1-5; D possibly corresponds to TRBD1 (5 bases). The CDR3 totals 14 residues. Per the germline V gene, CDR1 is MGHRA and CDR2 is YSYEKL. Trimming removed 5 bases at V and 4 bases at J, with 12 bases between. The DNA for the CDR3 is TGCGCCAGCAGCTCTGGCAGGGTGAATCAGCCCCAGCATTTT. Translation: CASSSGRVNQPQHF.

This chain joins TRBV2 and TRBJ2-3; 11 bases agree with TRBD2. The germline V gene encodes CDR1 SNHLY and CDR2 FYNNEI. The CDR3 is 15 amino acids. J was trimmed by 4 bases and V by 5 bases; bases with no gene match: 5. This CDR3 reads CASSSGLAAPDTQYF. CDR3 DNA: TGTGCCAGCAGTTCGGGACTAGCGGCCCCAGATACGCAGTATTTT.

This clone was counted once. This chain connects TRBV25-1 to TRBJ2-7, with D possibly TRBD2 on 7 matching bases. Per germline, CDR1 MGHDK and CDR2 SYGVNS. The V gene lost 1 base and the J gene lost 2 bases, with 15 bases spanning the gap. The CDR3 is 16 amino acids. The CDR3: CASSEFKGGNPYEQYF. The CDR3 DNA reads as TGTGCCAGCAGTGAATTCAAGGGGGGGAACCCCTACGAGCAGTACTTC.

This CDR3 is CAISDRTGAGGYTF. CDR3 coding DNA: TGTGCCATCAGTGATCGGACAGGGGCTGGCGGCTACACCTTC. This chain joins TRBV10-3 and TRBJ1-2; 9 positions match TRBD1. Germline assignment: CDR1 ENHRY and CDR2 SYGVKD. The CDR3 is made up of 14 amino acids. The trim removed 3 bases at V and 8 bases at J, leaving 7 bases unmatched.

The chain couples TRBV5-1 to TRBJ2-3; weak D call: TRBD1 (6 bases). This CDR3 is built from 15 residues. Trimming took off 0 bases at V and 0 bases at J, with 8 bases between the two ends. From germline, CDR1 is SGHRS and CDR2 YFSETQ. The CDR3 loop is CASSLEGVSTDTQYF. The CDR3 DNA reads TGCGCCAGCAGCTTGGAGGGGGTTAGCACAGATACGCAGTATTTT.

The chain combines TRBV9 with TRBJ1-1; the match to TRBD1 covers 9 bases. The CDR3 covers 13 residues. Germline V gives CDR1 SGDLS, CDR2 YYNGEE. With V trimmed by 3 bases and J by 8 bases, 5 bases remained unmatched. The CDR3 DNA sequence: TGTGCCAGCAGCGCGGGACAGGGCGGAGAAGCTTTCTTT. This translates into CASSAGQGGEAFF.